These T cell receptor beta chains were read from a single sample in a study of spatial heterogeneity in lung cancer. TCRdb fed the 5' RACE reads into MiXCR, producing one record per CDR3 protein. The sample holds approximately 11,000 distinct CDR3 sequences, around 8% seen once. This specimen was lung tumor tissue, taken at surgery. Source of these receptors: a female donor with early-stage non-small cell lung cancer. Each CDR3 is given with its conserved first and last residue. D genes are given only for firm matches. Clone size is stated in some rows and not others, as once, few, many or a class when expanded.

clone_size d_call j_call v_call cdr3_length cdr3_aa cdr3_nt
many TRBD2 TRBJ2-1 TRBV25-1 17 CASSGSTSGGAYNEQFF TGTGCCAGCAGTGGGTCTACTAGCGGGGGGGCCTACAATGAGCAGTTCTTC
many - TRBJ1-1 TRBV7-2 14 CASSLISGNTEAFF TGTGCCAGCAGCTTAATTAGCGGGAACACTGAAGCTTTCTTT
- - TRBJ1-5 TRBV7-2 13 CASSAGLGKPQHF TGTGCCAGCAGCGCAGGGCTTGGAAAACCCCAGCATTTT
many - TRBJ2-2 TRBV12-3/TRBV12-4 15 CASPRGGVDTGELFF TGTGCCAGCCCCAGGGGGGGGGTTGACACCGGGGAGCTGTTTTTT
many - TRBJ2-7 TRBV20-1 11 CSAREEYEQYF TGCAGTGCTAGGGAGGAATACGAGCAGTACTTC
medium-sized TRBD1 TRBJ2-2 TRBV11-2 15 CASTIVGRGSGELFF TGTGCCAGCACCATCGTTGGCAGGGGGTCCGGGGAGCTGTTTTTT
many - TRBJ2-1 TRBV11-1 13 CASSLARYNEQFF TGTGCCAGCAGCTTAGCTCGGTACAATGAGCAGTTCTTC
many TRBD1 TRBJ2-7 TRBV29-1 14 CSVAGGTGDYEQYF TGCAGCGTCGCCGGCGGGACAGGGGACTACGAGCAGTACTTC
many TRBD1 TRBJ2-3 TRBV3-1 17 CASSQPFDRGGTDTQYF TGTGCCAGCAGCCAACCCTTCGACAGGGGTGGCACAGATACGCAGTATTTT
many - TRBJ1-5 TRBV24-1 13 CATSGDGDQPQHF TGTGCCACCAGTGGGGACGGGGATCAGCCCCAGCATTTT
many - TRBJ1-5 TRBV5-8 15 CASSSAGMNRQPQHF TGTGCCAGCAGCTCTGCGGGGATGAATAGACAGCCCCAGCATTTT
many TRBD1 TRBJ1-2 TRBV12-3/TRBV12-4 13 CASSRDREYGYTF TGTGCCAGCAGTCGGGACAGGGAGTACGGCTACACCTTC
many - TRBJ2-7 TRBV28 13 CASEPPQTDEQYF TGTGCCAGCGAGCCTCCACAGACGGACGAGCAGTACTTC
many - TRBJ2-5 TRBV25-1 16 CASSESERRALETQYF TGTGCCAGCAGTGAATCGGAGCGGAGAGCCCTGGAGACCCAGTACTTC
many TRBD1 TRBJ2-1 TRBV29-1 13 CSVRRTGINEQFF TGCAGCGTGCGCCGGACAGGGATCAATGAGCAGTTCTTC
many TRBD1 TRBJ1-2 TRBV18 18 CASSRPGQEGAFRYGYTF TGTGCCAGCTCACGCCCGGGACAGGAGGGGGCGTTTAGGTATGGCTACACCTTC
many TRBD1 TRBJ2-1 TRBV11-2 16 CASSADKGALYNEQFF TGTGCCAGCAGCGCCGACAAGGGGGCTCTATACAATGAGCAGTTCTTC
medium-sized TRBD2 TRBJ2-2 TRBV19 16 CASSLQRGVSTGELFF TGTGCCAGTAGTCTCCAGCGGGGCGTTAGCACCGGGGAGCTGTTTTTT
medium-sized TRBD2 TRBJ2-5 TRBV28 15 CASSSYSGGGGFRYF TGTGCCAGCAGTTCCTACTCTGGCGGGGGGGGGTTCCGGTACTTC
medium-sized TRBD1 TRBJ2-5 TRBV5-6 17 CASSPTTTGGRQETQYF TGTGCCAGCAGCCCAACTACGACAGGGGGAAGACAAGAGACCCAGTACTTC
medium-sized - TRBJ2-5 TRBV29-1 13 CSVEVLVGETQYF TGCAGCGTTGAGGTCCTAGTGGGGGAGACCCAGTACTTC